Listed below are T cell receptor beta chains from one sample, sequenced in a study of response to subunit inactivated influenza vaccine. MiXCR, run by TCRdb on the RT-PCR reads, gives a single entry per CDR3 protein. The sample holds about 500,000 distinct CDR3 sequences, approximately 16% seen once. The specimen comprised CD4+ T cells sorted from PBMCs, sampled roughly 24 months after vaccination. These TCRs come from a man aged 45 to 75 who received an inactivated influenza vaccine. CDR3s include the opening cysteine and the closing phenylalanine or tryptophan. Clone size, where shown, is once, few, many, or a class for clones that have expanded.

clone size	CDR3 length	J gene	V gene	CDR3 protein
.	15	TRBJ2-3	TRBV20-1	CSAARLAETTDTQYF
.	13	TRBJ2-7	TRBV20-1	CSATRIGLYEQYF
few	12	TRBJ2-7	TRBV2	CASSDTAGEQYF
few	15	TRBJ2-1	TRBV6-1	CASRPGGSSYNEQFF
.	13	TRBJ1-5	TRBV20-1	CSAEASSNQPQHF
few	15	TRBJ2-1	TRBV27	CATSFSSAYYNEQFF
few	16	TRBJ2-1	TRBV7-8	CASSSAHGLAGFEQFF
.	14	TRBJ1-2	TRBV6-4	CASSGGQGVSGYTF
.	14	TRBJ2-5	TRBV11-2	CASSVGTDQETQYF
.	15	TRBJ1-1	TRBV7-2	CASSLGGSRNTEAFF
many	15	TRBJ1-1	TRBV12-3/TRBV12-4	CASSLQGVRGTEAFF
few	15	TRBJ2-7	TRBV7-9	CASSLVVAGADEQYF
many	13	TRBJ2-6	TRBV12-3/TRBV12-4	CASSLSGANVLTF
.	18	TRBJ2-6	TRBV4-1	CASSQDSGDVSGANVLTF
few	14	TRBJ1-5	TRBV4-1	CASSQHLSNQPQHF
few	14	TRBJ1-6	TRBV20-1	CSASRQGTVSPLHF
.	15	TRBJ1-4	TRBV27	CASRGSGALNEKLFF
few	14	TRBJ2-1	TRBV3-1	CASSQGRTTNEQFF
.	16	TRBJ1-5	TRBV5-5	CASSGTGGSGGQPQHF
.	17	TRBJ2-1	TRBV18	CASSQLHIAGGPNEQFF
few	16	TRBJ1-3	TRBV5-1	CASSPGGDSSGNTIYF
few	15	TRBJ2-5	TRBV11-2	CASSLDPYRSETQYF
.	19	TRBJ2-6	TRBV11-1	CASSEITGPVRSGANVLTF
.	11	TRBJ2-1	TRBV3-1	CASSRGHEQFF
.	16	TRBJ2-7	TRBV7-2	CASSLYPGQGSYEQYF
many	12	TRBJ2-1	TRBV24-1	CATSEFEDEQFF
.	13	TRBJ2-3	TRBV29-1	CSVEGAVADTQYF
.	15	TRBJ2-5	TRBV7-2	CASSFPSGGVKTQYF
.	15	TRBJ2-3	TRBV7-2	CASRRITSGTDTQYF
.	13	TRBJ2-5	TRBV24-1	CATRAGAGETQYF
many	15	TRBJ2-3	TRBV10-3	CAISEGGRGPDTQYF
.	16	TRBJ2-1	TRBV9	CASSVRSREFHNEQFF
many	16	TRBJ2-3	TRBV5-5	CASSRGQGASTDTQYF
.	18	TRBJ2-3	TRBV10-3	CAAISEFGGTPSTDTQYF
.	13	TRBJ2-3	TRBV20-1	CSARDLGGATQYF
few	16	TRBJ2-5	TRBV4-1	CASSNLQGWGQETQYF
many	14	TRBJ2-7	TRBV6-2/TRBV6-3	CASSGGLAGGPTYF
few	12	TRBJ2-7	TRBV5-5	CASSLEARKQYF
.	14	TRBJ2-7	TRBV2	CASSGGQGGFEQYF
.	13	TRBJ2-1	TRBV7-2	CASSPTGAGEQFF
few	12	TRBJ2-5	TRBV24-1	CATSDGQRTQYF
many	15	TRBJ1-3	TRBV7-2	CASSPGTGSGNTIYF
few	10	TRBJ2-1	TRBV10-3	CAAWWDEQFF
few	13	TRBJ2-7	TRBV18	CASSPPSPREQYF
few	14	TRBJ1-3	TRBV10-3	CAATGESSGNTIYF
.	17	TRBJ2-6	TRBV15	CATSSVYLGSGANVLTF
.	17	TRBJ2-1	TRBV18	CASSPRPALGGNNEQFF
few	15	TRBJ2-1	TRBV20-1	CSASLLVAGYNEQFF
few	15	TRBJ2-2	TRBV11-2	CASSLGWSKTGELFF
.	16	TRBJ2-5	TRBV7-9	CASSPRGGRLLETQYF
few	16	TRBJ1-6	TRBV5-1	CASSYTGQQLNSPLHF
few	12	TRBJ2-1	TRBV14	CASSQEWREQFF
.	14	TRBJ1-2	TRBV20-1	CSASGQGADYGYTF
once	16	TRBJ2-5	TRBV20-1	CSATQWTSGRQETQYF
few	13	TRBJ2-7	TRBV6-2/TRBV6-3	CASSLAPVGEQYF
many	14	TRBJ1-2	TRBV12-3/TRBV12-4	CASSRGSGTYGYTF
few	14	TRBJ2-7	TRBV7-2	CASSLAEQGGEQYF
.	23	TRBJ2-7	TRBV21-1	CASSKAQAPKPGLSAQNLYEQYF
many	15	TRBJ2-3	TRBV20-1	CSARRGGGNTDTQYF
.	14	TRBJ2-3	TRBV5-1	CASSLEYGTGAQYF